The rows below give T cell receptor beta chains drawn from one sample of a study of CD8 T cells in Susac syndrome. TCRdb redid the calling of the immunoSEQ multiplex PCR reads with MiXCR, one entry per CDR3 protein. The table lists more than 95,000 distinct CDR3 sequences, just under 95% of them singletons. The material sequenced was CD8+ T cells from PBMCs. Source of these receptors: a human donor with Susac syndrome. Each CDR3 is given with its conserved first and last residue. Each record gives: J gene, V gene, CDR3 protein.

TRBJ2-7 TRBV7-2 CASSARDRVSYEQYF
TRBJ1-1 TRBV4-1 CASSHQGGPAEAFF
TRBJ2-5 TRBV4-1 CASSQDRPGILRETQYF
TRBJ1-5 TRBV14 CASSRTGGWNQPQHF
TRBJ2-7 TRBV30 CAWKGGASYEQYF
TRBJ2-7 TRBV30 CAWSGDSEGTYEQYF
TRBJ1-1 TRBV5-4 CASSWRTGVNTEAFF
TRBJ2-1 TRBV20-1 CSARTIGGNEQFF
TRBJ1-5 TRBV12-3/TRBV12-4 CASTTDGPSNQPQHF
TRBJ2-6 TRBV27 CASSFLQGTNVLTF
TRBJ1-3 TRBV21-1 CASETPARVRVHGNTIYF
TRBJ2-5 TRBV27 CASSLASGGRRETQYF
TRBJ2-5 TRBV28 CASIGGQGTKETQYF
TRBJ2-1 TRBV6-5 CASSHGLAGANEQFF
TRBJ2-2 TRBV3-1 CASSQDAGELFF
TRBJ2-5 TRBV20-1 CSALGKGQETQYF
TRBJ1-1 TRBV9 CASSEPLAEGTEAFF
TRBJ1-2 TRBV6-2/TRBV6-3 CASRTPDRSTNYGYTF
TRBJ2-7 TRBV12-5 CASGYGGYEQYF
TRBJ2-1 TRBV12-3/TRBV12-4 CASSAGTSDEQFF
TRBJ2-3 TRBV30 CAWSSAAGGPGDTQYF
TRBJ2-7 TRBV4-3 CASSQGGTSGRALDEQYF
TRBJ2-3 TRBV27 CASSFWGQRDTQYF
TRBJ2-7 TRBV30 CAWSVQGGVEQYF
TRBJ2-5 TRBV7-6 CASSDGGPETFQETQYF
TRBJ2-3 TRBV20-1 CSASLERELTDTQYF
TRBJ1-2 TRBV9 CASSDGGNGYGYTF
TRBJ1-5 TRBV29-1 CSVEGGAGSYSNQPQHF
TRBJ2-3 TRBV12-3/TRBV12-4 CASTDTTSTDTQYF